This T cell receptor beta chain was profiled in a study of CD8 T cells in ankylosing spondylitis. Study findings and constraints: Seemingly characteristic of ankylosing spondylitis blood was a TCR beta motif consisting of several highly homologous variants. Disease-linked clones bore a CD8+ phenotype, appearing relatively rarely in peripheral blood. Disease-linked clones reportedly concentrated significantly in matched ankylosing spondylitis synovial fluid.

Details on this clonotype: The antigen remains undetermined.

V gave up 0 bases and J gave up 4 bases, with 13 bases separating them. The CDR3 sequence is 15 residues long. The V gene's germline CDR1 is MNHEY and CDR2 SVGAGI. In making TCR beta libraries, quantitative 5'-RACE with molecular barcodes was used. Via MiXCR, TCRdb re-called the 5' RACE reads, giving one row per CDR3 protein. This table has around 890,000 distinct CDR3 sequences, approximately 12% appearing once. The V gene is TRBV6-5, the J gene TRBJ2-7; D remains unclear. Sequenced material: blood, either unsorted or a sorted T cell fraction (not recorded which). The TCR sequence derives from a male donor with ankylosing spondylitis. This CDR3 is CASSYSSGLGYEQYF. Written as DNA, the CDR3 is TGTGCCAGCAGTTACTCTAGTGGGCTTGGGTACGAGCAGTACTTC.